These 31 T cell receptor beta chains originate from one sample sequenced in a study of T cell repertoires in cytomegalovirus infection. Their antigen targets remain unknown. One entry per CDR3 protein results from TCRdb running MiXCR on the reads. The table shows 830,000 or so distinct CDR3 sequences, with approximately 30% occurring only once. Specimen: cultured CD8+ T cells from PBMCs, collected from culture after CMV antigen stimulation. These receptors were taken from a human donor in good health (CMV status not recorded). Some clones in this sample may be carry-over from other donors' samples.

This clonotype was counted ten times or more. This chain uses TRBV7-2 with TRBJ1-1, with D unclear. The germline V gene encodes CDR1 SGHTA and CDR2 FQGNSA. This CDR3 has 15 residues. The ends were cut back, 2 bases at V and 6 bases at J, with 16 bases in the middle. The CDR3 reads CASSLYIETPSEAFF. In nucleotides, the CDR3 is TGTGCCAGCAGCTTATATATCGAAACCCCTTCTGAAGCTTTCTTT.

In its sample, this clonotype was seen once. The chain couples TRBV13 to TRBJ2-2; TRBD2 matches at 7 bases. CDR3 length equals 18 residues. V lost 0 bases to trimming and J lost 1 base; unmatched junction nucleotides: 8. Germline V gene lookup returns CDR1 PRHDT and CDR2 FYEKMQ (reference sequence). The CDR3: CASSLGGRLAENTGELFF. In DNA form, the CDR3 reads TGTGCCAGCAGCTTAGGGGGGCGGCTAGCGGAGAACACCGGGGAGCTGTTTTTT.

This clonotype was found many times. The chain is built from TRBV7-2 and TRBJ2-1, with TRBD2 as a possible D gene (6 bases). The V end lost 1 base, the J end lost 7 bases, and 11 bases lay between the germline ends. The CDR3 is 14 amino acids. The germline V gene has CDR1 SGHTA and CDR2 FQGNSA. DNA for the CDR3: TGTGCCAGCAGCTTAGAACCCGGGGGAAATGAGCAGTTCTTC. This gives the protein CASSLEPGGNEQFF.

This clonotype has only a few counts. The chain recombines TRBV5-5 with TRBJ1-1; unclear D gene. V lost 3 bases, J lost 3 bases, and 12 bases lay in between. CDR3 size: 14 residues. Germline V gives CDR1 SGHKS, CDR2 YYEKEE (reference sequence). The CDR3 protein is CASSWEPEDTEAFF. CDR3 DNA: TGTGCCAGCAGCTGGGAGCCGGAGGACACTGAAGCTTTCTTT.

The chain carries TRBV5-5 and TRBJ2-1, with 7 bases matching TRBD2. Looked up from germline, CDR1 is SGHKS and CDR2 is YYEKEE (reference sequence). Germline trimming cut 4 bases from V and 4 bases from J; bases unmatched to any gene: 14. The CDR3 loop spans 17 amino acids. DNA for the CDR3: TGTGCCAGCAGCCTTGCCTCACTAGCGCAATTATACAATGAGCAGTTCTTC. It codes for CASSLASLAQLYNEQFF.

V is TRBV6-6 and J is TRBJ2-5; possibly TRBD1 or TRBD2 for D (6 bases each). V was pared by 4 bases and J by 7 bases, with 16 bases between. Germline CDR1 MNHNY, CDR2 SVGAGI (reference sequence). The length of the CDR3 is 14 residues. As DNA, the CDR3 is TGTGCCAGCAGTTCTTTCTGGGGGGCCGGGACCCAGTACTTC. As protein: CASSSFWGAGTQYF.

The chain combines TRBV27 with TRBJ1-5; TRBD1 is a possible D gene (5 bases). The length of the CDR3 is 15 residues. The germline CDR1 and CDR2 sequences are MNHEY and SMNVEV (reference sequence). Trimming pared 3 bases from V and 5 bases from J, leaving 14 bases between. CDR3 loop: CASSLVGGAHQPQHF. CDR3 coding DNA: TGTGCCAGCAGTTTGGTGGGCGGGGCACATCAGCCCCAGCATTTT.

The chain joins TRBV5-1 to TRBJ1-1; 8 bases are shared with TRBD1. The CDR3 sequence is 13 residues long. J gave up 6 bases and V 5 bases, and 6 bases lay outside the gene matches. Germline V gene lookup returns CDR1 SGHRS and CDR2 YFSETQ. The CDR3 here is CASRTGGFAEAFF. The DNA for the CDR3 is TGCGCCAGCAGAACAGGGGGGTTCGCTGAAGCTTTCTTT.

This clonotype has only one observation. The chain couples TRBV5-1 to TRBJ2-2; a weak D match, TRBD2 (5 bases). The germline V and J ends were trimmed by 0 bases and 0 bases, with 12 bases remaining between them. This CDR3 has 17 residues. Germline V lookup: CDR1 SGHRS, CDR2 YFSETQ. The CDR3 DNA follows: TGCGCCAGCAGCTTGGCCGATTGGGGAGCGAACACCGGGGAGCTGTTTTTT. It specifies CASSLADWGANTGELFF.

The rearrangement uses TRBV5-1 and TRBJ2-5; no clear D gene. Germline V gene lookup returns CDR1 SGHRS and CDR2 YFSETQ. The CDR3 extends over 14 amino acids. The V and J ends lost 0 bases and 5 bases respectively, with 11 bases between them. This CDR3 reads CASSLEGLYETQYF. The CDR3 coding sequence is TGCGCCAGCAGCTTGGAGGGTTTATATGAGACCCAGTACTTC.

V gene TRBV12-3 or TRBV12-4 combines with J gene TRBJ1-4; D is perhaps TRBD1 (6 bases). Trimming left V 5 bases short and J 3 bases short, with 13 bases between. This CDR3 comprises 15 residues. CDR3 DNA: TGTGCCAGCAGTCAGGACAGCCTTTCTAATGAAAAACTGTTTTTT. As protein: CASSQDSLSNEKLFF.

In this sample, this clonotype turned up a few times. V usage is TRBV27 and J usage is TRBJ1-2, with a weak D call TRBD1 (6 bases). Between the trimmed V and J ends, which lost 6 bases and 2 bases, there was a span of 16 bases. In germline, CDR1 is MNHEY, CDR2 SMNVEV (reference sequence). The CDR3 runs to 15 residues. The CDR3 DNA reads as TGTGCCAGCAGCACGATCGGGGGGGCCAACTATGGCTACACCTTC. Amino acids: CASSTIGGANYGYTF.

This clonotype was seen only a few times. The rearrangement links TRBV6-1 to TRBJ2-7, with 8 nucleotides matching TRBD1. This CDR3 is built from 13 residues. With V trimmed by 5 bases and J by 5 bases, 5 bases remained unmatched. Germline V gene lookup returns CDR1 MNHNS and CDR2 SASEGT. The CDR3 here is CASSPGTGDEQYV. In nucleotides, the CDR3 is TGTGCCAGCAGTCCCGGGACAGGTGACGAGCAGTACGTC.

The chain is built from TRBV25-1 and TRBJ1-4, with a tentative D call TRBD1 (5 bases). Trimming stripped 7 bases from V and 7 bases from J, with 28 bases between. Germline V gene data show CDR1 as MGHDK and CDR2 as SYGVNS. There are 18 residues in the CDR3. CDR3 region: CASNMKTLAGFFAEKLFF. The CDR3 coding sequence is TGTGCCAGCAACATGAAGACCCTGGCAGGGTTTTTCGCTGAAAAACTGTTTTTT.

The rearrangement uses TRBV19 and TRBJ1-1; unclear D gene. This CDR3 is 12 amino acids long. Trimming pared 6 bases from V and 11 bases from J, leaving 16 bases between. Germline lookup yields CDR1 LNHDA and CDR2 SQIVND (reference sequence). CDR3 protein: CASRYGGGMAFF. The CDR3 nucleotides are TGTGCCAGTAGATATGGTGGAGGGATGGCTTTCTTT.

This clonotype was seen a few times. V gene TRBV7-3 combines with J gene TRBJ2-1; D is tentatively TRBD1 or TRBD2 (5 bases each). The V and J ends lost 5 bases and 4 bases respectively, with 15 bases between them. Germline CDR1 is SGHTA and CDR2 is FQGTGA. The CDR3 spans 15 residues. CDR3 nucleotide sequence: TGTGCCAGCAGCCCTTTTGGGGGAGAATACAATGAGCAGTTCTTC. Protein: CASSPFGGEYNEQFF. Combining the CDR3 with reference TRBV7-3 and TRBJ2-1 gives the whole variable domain GAGVSQTPSNKVTEKGKYVELRCDPISGHTALYWYRQSLGQGPEFLIYFQGTGAADDSGLPNDRFFAVRPEGSVSTLKIQRTERGDSAVYLCASSPFGGEYNEQFFGPGTRLTVL.

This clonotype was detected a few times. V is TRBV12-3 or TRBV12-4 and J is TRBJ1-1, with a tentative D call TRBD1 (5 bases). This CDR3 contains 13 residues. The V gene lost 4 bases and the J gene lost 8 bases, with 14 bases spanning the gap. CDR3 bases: TGTGCCAGCAGTTCTGGGGGTGAGGTGGAAGCTTTCTTT. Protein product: CASSSGGEVEAFF.

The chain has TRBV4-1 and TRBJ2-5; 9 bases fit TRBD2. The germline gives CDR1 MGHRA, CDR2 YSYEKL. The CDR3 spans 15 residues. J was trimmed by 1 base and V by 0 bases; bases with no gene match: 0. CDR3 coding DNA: TGCGCCAGCAGCCAAGAAGCGGGGGGCCAAGAGACCCAGTACTTC. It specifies CASSQEAGGQETQYF.

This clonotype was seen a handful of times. This CDR3 reads CASSYLNSGGRETQYF. The CDR3 coding sequence is TGTGCCAGCAGTTATCTTAACTCGGGGGGCCGGGAGACCCAGTACTTC. The genes are TRBV6-5 and TRBJ2-5; D may be TRBD2 (7 bases). Germline CDR1 is MNHEY and CDR2 is SVGAGI. The CDR3 contains 16 residues. V was shortened by 3 bases and J by 5 bases, with 19 bases between the two germline ends.

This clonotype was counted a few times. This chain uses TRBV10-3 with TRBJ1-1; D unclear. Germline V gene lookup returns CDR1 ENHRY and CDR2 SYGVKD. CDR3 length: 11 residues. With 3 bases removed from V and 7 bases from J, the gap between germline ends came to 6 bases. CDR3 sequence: CAISDRLEAFF. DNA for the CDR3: TGTGCCATCAGTGATCGCCTTGAAGCTTTCTTT.

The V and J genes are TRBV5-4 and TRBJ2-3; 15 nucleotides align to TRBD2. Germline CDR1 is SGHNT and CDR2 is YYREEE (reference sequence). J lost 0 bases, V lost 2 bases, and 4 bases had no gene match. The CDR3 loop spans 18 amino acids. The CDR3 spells CASSFGLAGGQSTDTQYF. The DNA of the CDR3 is TGTGCCAGCAGCTTTGGACTAGCGGGGGGGCAAAGCACAGATACGCAGTATTTT.

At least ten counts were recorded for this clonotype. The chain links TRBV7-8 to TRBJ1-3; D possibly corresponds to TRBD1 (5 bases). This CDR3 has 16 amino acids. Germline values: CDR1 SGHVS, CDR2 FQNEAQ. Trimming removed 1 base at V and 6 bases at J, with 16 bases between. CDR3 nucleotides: TGTGCCAGCAGCTTAGGGTGGCAGGGACGTGTAAACACCATATATTTT. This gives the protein CASSLGWQGRVNTIYF.

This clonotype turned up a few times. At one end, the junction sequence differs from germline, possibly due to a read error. CDR3 in DNA: TGTGCCAGCAGTTTTACAGGGAACGCTGAAGCTTTCTTT. Amino acid sequence: CASSFTGNAEAFF. The J gene is TRBJ1-1, the V gene TRBV7-3; TRBD1 is a possible D gene (6 bases). This CDR3 is built from 13 residues. The germline CDR1 and CDR2 sequences are SGHTA and FQGTGA.

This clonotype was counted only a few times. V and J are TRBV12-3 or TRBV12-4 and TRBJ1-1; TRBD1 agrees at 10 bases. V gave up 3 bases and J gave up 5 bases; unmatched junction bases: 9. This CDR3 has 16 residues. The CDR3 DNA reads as TGTGCCAGCAGTTTGCCCGGGACAGGGGCCCGGACTGAAGCTTTCTTT. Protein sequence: CASSLPGTGARTEAFF.

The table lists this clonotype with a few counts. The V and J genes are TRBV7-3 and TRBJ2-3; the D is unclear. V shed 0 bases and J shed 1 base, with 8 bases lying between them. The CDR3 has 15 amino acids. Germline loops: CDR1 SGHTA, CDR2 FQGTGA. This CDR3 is CASSLTMARTDTQYF. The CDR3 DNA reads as TGTGCCAGCAGCTTAACGATGGCCCGCACAGATACGCAGTATTTT. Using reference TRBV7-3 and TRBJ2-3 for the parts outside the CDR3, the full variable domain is GAGVSQTPSNKVTEKGKYVELRCDPISGHTALYWYRQSLGQGPEFLIYFQGTGAADDSGLPNDRFFAVRPEGSVSTLKIQRTERGDSAVYLCASSLTMARTDTQYFGPGTRLTVL.

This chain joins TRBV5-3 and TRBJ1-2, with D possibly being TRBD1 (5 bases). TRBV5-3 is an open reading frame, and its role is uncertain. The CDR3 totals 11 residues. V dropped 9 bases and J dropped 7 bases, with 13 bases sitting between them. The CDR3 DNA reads TGTGCCACTACAAGGGACGGTGGCTACACCTTC. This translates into CATTRDGGYTF.

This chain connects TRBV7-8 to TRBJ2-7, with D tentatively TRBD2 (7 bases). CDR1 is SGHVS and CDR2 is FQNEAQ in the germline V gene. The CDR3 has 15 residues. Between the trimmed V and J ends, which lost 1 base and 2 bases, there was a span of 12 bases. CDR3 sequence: CASSLEGGKTYEQYV. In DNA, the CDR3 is TGTGCCAGCAGCTTAGAGGGGGGGAAGACCTACGAGCAGTACGTC.

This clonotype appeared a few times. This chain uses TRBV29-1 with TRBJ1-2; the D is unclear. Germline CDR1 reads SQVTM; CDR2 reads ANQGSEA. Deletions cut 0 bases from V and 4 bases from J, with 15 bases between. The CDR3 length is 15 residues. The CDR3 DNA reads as TGCAGCGTTGAAGATGAAAAAGGGAAGGCCTATGGCTACACCTTC. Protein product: CSVEDEKGKAYGYTF.

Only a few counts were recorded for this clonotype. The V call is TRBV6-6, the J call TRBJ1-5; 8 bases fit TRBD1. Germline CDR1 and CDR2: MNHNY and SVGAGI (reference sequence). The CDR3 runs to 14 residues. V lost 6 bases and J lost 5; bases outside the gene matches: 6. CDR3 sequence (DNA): TGTGCCAGCAGCCCGGGACAGGCCCATCAGCCCCAGCATTTT. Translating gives CASSPGQAHQPQHF.

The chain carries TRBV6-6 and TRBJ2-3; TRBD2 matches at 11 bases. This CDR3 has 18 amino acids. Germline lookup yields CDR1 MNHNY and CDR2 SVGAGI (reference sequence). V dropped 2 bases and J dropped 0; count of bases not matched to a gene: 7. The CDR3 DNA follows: TGTGCCAGCAGTTACCTCTCTAGCGGGGGGACTAGCACAGATACGCAGTATTTT. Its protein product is CASSYLSSGGTSTDTQYF.

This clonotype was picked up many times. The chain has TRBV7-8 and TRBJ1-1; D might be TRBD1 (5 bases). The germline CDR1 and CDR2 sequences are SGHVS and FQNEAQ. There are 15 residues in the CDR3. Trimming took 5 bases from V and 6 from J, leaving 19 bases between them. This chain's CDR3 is CASSRKDTGRAEAFF. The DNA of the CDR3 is TGTGCCAGCAGCCGCAAAGACACAGGACGGGCTGAAGCTTTCTTT.